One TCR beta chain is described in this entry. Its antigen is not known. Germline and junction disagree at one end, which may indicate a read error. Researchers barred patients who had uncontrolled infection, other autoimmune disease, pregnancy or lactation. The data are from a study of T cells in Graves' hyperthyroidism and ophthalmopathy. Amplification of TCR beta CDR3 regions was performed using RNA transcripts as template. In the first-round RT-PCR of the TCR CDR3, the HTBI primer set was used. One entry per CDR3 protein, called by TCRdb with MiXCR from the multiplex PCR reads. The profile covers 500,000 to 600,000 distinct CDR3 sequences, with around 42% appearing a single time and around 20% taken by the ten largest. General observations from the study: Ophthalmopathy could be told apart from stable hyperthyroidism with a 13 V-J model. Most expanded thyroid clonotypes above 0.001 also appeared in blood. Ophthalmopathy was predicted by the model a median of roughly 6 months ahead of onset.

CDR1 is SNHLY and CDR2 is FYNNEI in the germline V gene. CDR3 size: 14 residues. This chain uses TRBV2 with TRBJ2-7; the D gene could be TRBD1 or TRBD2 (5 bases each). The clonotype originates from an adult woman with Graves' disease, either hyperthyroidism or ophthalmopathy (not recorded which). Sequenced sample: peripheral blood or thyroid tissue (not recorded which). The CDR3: CASKGDGAPSEQHF. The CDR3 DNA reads TGTGCCAGCAAAGGGGACGGTGCCCCCAGCGAGCAGCACTTC.